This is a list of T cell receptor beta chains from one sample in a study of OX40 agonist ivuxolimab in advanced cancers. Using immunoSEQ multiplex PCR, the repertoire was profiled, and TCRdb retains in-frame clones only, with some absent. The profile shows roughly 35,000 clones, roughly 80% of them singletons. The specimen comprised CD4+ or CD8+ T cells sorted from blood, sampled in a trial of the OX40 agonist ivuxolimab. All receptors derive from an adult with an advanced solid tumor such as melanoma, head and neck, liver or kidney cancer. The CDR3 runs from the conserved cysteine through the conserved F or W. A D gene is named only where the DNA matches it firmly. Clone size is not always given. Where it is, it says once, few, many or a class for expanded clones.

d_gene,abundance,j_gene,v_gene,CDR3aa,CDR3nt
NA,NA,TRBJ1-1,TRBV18,CASSPHPLGGGNTEAFF,TGTGCCAGCTCACCCCATCCCCTCGGGGGGGGAAACACTGAAGCTTTCTTT
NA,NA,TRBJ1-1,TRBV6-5,CASRGTYNTEAFF,TGTGCCAGCAGAGGGACATATAACACTGAAGCTTTCTTT
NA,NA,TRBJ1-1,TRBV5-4,CASSLRGGNTEAFF,TGTGCCAGCAGCTTGAGGGGGGGGAACACTGAAGCTTTCTTT
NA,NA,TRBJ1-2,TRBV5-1,CASSLGALQGTSASRTF,TGCGCCAGCAGCTTGGGGGCCCTCCAGGGGACTTCTGCTTCTCGCACCTTC
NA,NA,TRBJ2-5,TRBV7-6,CASSGSVGVETQYF,TGTGCCAGCAGCGGGTCTGTAGGGGTGGAGACCCAGTACTTC
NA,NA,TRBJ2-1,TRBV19,CASTPHDGNYNEQFF,TGTGCCAGTACCCCACATGACGGGAACTACAATGAGCAGTTCTTC
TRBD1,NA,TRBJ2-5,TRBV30,CAWSAGQPETQYF,TGTGCCTGGAGTGCGGGACAGCCGGAGACCCAGTACTTC
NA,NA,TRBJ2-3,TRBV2,CASRKTATDTQYF,TGTGCCAGCAGAAAGACAGCGACAGATACGCAGTATTTT
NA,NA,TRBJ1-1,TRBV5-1,CASRWNAGPANTEAFF,TGCGCCAGCAGGTGGAACGCAGGGCCGGCGAACACTGAAGCTTTCTTT
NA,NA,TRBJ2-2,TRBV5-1,CASMGPTGELFF,TGCGCCAGCATGGGGCCTACCGGGGAGCTGTTTTTT
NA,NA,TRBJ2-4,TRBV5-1,CASSRAAEGGNIQYF,TGCGCCAGCAGCCGAGCCGCGGAGGGGGGAAACATTCAGTACTTC
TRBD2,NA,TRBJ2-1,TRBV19,CASSSSPPGGIYNEQFF,TGTGCCAGTAGTAGTTCACCCCCGGGGGGGATATACAATGAGCAGTTCTTC
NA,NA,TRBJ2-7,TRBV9,CASSGRSYEQYF,TGTGCCAGCAGCGGACGGAGCTACGAGCAGTACTTC
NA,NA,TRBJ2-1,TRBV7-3,CASSLVFSGGGAGEQFF,TGTGCCAGCAGCTTAGTTTTTAGCGGTGGTGGGGCGGGTGAGCAGTTCTTC
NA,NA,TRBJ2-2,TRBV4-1,CASRRGADTGELFF,TGCGCCAGCAGGAGGGGCGCGGACACCGGGGAGCTGTTTTTT
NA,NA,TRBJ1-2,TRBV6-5,CASSYRGVGYGYTF,TGTGCCAGCAGTTATAGGGGGGTGGGCTATGGCTACACCTTC
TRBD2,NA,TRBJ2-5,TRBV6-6,CASSYPTSGGETQYF,TGTGCCAGCAGTTACCCGACTAGCGGGGGAGAGACCCAGTACTTC
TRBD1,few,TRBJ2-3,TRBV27,CASTLLGTGVRTQYF,TGTGCCAGCACTCTCTTGGGGACAGGGGTCCGTACGCAGTATTTT
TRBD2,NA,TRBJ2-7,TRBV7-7,CASSRGGSYEQYF,TGTGCTAGCAGCCGGGGGGGATCTTACGAGCAGTACTTC
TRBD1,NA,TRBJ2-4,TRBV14,CASSPGQGGVNIQYF,TGTGCCAGCAGCCCCGGACAGGGCGGAGTAAACATTCAGTACTTC
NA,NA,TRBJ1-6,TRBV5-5,CASSLGPGGSNSPLHF,TGTGCCAGCAGCTTGGGGCCTGGGGGGTCAAATTCACCCCTCCACTTT
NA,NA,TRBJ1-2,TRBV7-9,CASSLEENYGYTF,TGTGCCAGCAGCTTAGAAGAGAACTATGGCTACACCTTC
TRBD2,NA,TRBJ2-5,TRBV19,CASTIAGEKTQYF,TGTGCCAGTACAATAGCGGGGGAGAAGACCCAGTACTTC
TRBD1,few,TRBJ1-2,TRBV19,CASSPQGQGAYGYTF,TGTGCCAGTAGTCCCCAGGGACAGGGGGCTTATGGCTACACCTTC
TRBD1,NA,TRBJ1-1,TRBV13,CASSLQGGTEAFF,TGTGCCAGCAGCTTACAGGGGGGTACTGAAGCTTTCTTT
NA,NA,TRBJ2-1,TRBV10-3,CAISESSHGNNEQFF,TGTGCCATCAGTGAGTCGAGCCATGGAAACAATGAGCAGTTCTTC
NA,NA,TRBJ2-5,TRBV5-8,CASSLGSLQETQYF,TGTGCCAGCAGCTTGGGGTCCCTTCAAGAGACCCAGTACTTC
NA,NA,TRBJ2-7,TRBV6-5,CASKSLTTGTYEQYF,TGTGCCAGCAAGAGCCTCACTACGGGCACCTACGAGCAGTACTTC
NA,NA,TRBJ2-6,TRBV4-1,CASSQAAAPGANVLTF,TGCGCCAGCAGCCAAGCCGCGGCCCCTGGGGCCAACGTCCTGACTTTC
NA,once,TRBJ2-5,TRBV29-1,CSSGHQETQYF,TGCAGCTCCGGCCACCAAGAGACCCAGTACTTC
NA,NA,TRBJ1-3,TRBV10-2,CASSETSGNTIYF,TGCGCCAGCAGTGAGACATCCGGAAACACCATATATTTT
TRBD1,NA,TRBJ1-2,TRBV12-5,CASGSTGYGNYGYTF,TGTGCTAGTGGTTCGACAGGGTACGGGAACTATGGCTACACCTTC
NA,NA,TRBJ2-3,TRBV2,CASSGSFPDTQYF,TGTGCCAGCAGTGGGAGCTTTCCAGATACGCAGTATTTT
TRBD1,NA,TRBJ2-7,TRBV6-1,CASSEARARGPYEQYF,TGTGCCAGCAGTGAAGCGCGTGCTAGGGGGCCCTACGAGCAGTACTTC
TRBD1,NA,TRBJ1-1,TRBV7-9,CASSLPRDSSTEAFF,TGTGCCAGCAGCTTGCCCCGGGACAGTTCCACTGAAGCTTTCTTT
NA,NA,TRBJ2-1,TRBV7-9,CASSLQGFASGRRNNEQFF,TGTGCCAGCAGCTTACAGGGTTTTGCTTCAGGCCGCAGGAACAATGAGCAGTTCTTC
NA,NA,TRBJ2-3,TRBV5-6,CASSNRGVGGLTDTQYF,TGTGCCAGCAGCAATCGAGGGGTGGGGGGCCTCACAGATACGCAGTATTTT
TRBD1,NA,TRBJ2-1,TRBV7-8,CASSLGQGARLYNEQFF,TGTGCCAGCAGCTTAGGACAGGGGGCCCGGCTCTACAATGAGCAGTTCTTC
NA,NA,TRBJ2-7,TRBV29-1,CSVGEGYEQYF,TGCAGCGTTGGTGAGGGGTACGAGCAGTACTTC
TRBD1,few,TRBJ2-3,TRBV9,CASSLRDSGYLRTDTQYF,TGTGCCAGCAGCCTCCGGGACAGCGGTTACCTCAGGACAGATACGCAGTATTTT
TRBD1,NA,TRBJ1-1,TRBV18,CASSLPGQGRDTEAFF,TGTGCCAGCTCACTACCGGGACAGGGGAGGGACACTGAAGCTTTCTTT
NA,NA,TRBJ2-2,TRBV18,CASSPPAGRPEELFF,TGTGCCAGCTCACCACCGGCAGGGAGGCCCGAGGAGCTGTTTTTT
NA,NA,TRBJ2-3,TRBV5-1,CASSLEGADTQYF,TGCGCCAGCAGCTTAGAGGGGGCAGATACGCAGTATTTT
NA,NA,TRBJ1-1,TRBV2,CASSLLSGPNTEAFF,TGTGCCAGCAGCCTGCTATCGGGGCCGAACACTGAAGCTTTCTTT
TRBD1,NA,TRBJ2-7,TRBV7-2,CASSLGAGTGISYEQYF,TGTGCCAGCAGCTTAGGGGCCGGGACAGGTATTTCCTACGAGCAGTACTTC